The text below deals with one T cell receptor (beta chain). Its matching antigen is unknown. The data derive from a study of T-cell memory formation after mild COVID-19. Study information: TCR clusters were mostly confined to one donor each.

The CDR3 is made up of 15 amino acids. Per germline, CDR1 MNHEY and CDR2 SMNVEV (reference sequence). V shed 7 bases and J shed 1 base, with 14 bases lying between them. Constant-segment primers and 5'RACE yielded cDNA libraries for TCR alpha and TCR beta, each carrying sample barcodes and UMIs. Using its own MiXCR run on the 5' RACE reads, TCRdb lists one record per CDR3 protein. This table has about 250,000 distinct CDR3 sequences, around 17% appearing once. General study results and limits: Chiefly within CM and EM were the contracting CD4+ clones; CD8+ ones were within EMRA.

This chain joins TRBV27 and TRBJ1-3, with D hard to call. Sequencing was done on a sample of PBMCs or a T cell subset sorted from them (not recorded which). This receptor was identified in a man younger than 30 who had mild COVID-19 (a few samples of this study predate the infection). Cell type and time point are not known. CDR3 loop: CASKPWAASGNTIYF. The CDR3 DNA is TGTGCCAGCAAACCGTGGGCAGCTTCTGGAAACACCATATATTTT.